The source of this TCR beta chain is a study of T cell clonality in common variable immunodeficiency. Study-wide results and caveats: CVID patient heterogeneity limited repertoire-clinical complication correlations. CVID subjects shared fewer TCRbeta clones than healthy controls did. Fewer deletions and N-nucleotide insertions were reportedly seen in common variable immunodeficiency TCR beta sequences.

Method: immunoSEQ multiplex PCR; TCRdb's copy keeps in-frame clones and lacks some. This table holds around 17,000 clones with no singletons; the top ten claim 13% to 15%. The V gene lost 5 bases and the J gene lost 4 bases, with 5 bases spanning the gap. The CDR3 has 11 residues. In germline, CDR1 is LNHDA, CDR2 SQIVND (reference sequence). Each donor provided roughly 4.5 to 8.5 ml of heparinized whole blood. In the case of this clone: Its antigen is as yet unknown. The read is 3 residues too short to cover the CDR3 end, so that end is filled in from the germline J gene. This CDR3 is also generated by other DNA sequences in the sample.

The sequencing sample was made of peripheral blood mononuclear cells. The clonotype originates from a human donor with common variable immunodeficiency. The V gene is TRBV19, the J gene TRBJ1-2; D is unresolved. The sequenced CDR3 bases are TGTGCCAGTAGTGGCGGCTATGGC. Translating gives CASSGGYG. The CDR3 as a whole reads CASSGGYGYTF.